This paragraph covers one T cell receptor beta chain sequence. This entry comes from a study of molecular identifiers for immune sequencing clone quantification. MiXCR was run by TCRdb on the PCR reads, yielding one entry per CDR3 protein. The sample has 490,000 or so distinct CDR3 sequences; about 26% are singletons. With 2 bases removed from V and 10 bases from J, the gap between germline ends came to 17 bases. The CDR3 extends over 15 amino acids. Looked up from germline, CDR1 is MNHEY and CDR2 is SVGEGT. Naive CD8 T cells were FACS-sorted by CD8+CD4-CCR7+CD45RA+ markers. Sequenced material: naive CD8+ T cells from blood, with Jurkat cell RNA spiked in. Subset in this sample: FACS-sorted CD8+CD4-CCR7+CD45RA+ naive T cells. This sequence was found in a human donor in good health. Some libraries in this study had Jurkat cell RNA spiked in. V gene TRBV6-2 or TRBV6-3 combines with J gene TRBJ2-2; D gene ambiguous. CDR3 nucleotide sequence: TGTGCCAGCAGTTACAGTATCGGCCTTTTGGAGGAGCTGTTTTTT. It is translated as CASSYSIGLLEELFF.